These 26 T cell receptor beta chains share one sample of origin, sequenced in a study of CD8+ T cells in alopecia areata (dated by TCRdb to the late 2010s). Library preparation employed the immunoSEQ multiplex PCR assay. RNA was extracted from all samples and reverse transcribed into cDNA, which served as template for TCR sequencing. TCRdb took this table from immuneACCESS and kept in-frame rearrangements with V and J called. Such tables lack part of the clones; where checked against another copy, unresolved V genes explain under half of the gap, and the rest is unexplained. The sample table holds some 170,000 clones, of which more than 60% were seen once. The ten largest clones capture 1.7% of the sample. The sample's time point label is to be understood as: baseline before oral tofacitinib. The material sequenced was CD4+ T cells sorted from blood, taken at week 0. The source of these receptors is a human donor with alopecia areata.

This chain links TRBV4-1 with TRBJ1-5; 10 nucleotides line up with TRBD1. CDR3 size: 18 residues. Germline CDR1 reads MGHRA; CDR2 reads YSYEKL. The V gene end was trimmed by 0 bases and the J gene end by 7 bases; junction bases not matched to a gene: 12. CDR3 nucleotide sequence: TGCGCCAGCAGCCAAGATCCTATCCGGGACAGGGGATGGCAGCCCCAGCATTTT. Protein sequence: CASSQDPIRDRGWQPQHF.

V is TRBV29-1 and J is TRBJ1-2, with 9 nucleotides matching TRBD1. Germline CDR1 reads SQVTM; CDR2 reads ANQGSEA. The V gene end was trimmed by 6 bases and the J gene end by 10 bases; junction bases not matched to a gene: 3. The CDR3 covers 10 residues. CDR3 in DNA: TGCAGCGTGGACAGGGGCATCTACACCTTC. This sequence encodes CSVDRGIYTF. Complete variable domain (other parts from reference TRBV29-1 and TRBJ1-2): SAVISQKPSRDICQRGTSLTIQCQVDSQVTMMFWYRQQPGQSLTLIATANQGSEATYESGFVIDKFPISRPNLTFSTLTVSNMSPEDSSIYLCSVDRGIYTFGSGTRLTVV.

This clone occurred once. V is TRBV6-5 and J is TRBJ2-2; 9 positions match TRBD1. The V segment lost 6 bases and the J segment 2 bases; nucleotides outside the gene matches: 1. CDR1 is MNHEY, CDR2 SVGAGI, per germline. There are 14 residues in the CDR3. Here the CDR3 reads CASRDRGNTGELFF. CDR3 coding DNA: TGTGCCAGCAGGGACAGGGGCAACACCGGGGAGCTGTTTTTT.

The rearrangement joins TRBV29-1 to TRBJ2-7; D may match TRBD1 or TRBD2 (5 bases each). Trimming stripped 0 bases from V and 7 bases from J, with 19 bases between. This CDR3 is 15 amino acids long. Germline CDR1 and CDR2: SQVTM and ANQGSEA. CDR3 amino acids: CSVEEVLSGLGEQYF. CDR3 sequence (DNA): TGCAGCGTTGAAGAGGTGTTGTCGGGGCTCGGAGAGCAGTACTTC.

The rearrangement links TRBV20-1 to TRBJ2-5; the D is unclear. CDR1 DFQATT and CDR2 SNEGSKA come from the germline V gene (reference sequence). This CDR3 has 10 amino acids. The germline V and J ends were trimmed by 6 bases and 5 bases, with 7 bases remaining between them. This chain's CDR3 is CSAGPETQYF. The CDR3 nucleotides are TGCAGTGCAGGCCCGGAGACCCAGTACTTC.

This rearrangement joins TRBV14 to TRBJ2-7, with unresolved D. The germline CDR1 and CDR2 sequences are SGHDN and FVKESK. V was pared by 4 bases and J by 2 bases, with 12 bases between. The CDR3 is made up of 14 amino acids. CDR3 DNA sequence: TGTGCCAGCAGCCCTTTAGTCTCGACCTACGAGCAGTACTTC. Translated: CASSPLVSTYEQYF.

The CDR3 loop is CASSFRDETYEQYF. CDR3 DNA: TGTGCCAGCAGCTTTCGGGACGAGACCTACGAGCAGTACTTC. This chain uses TRBV7-9 with TRBJ2-7; possibly TRBD1 or TRBD2 for D (5 bases each). V was shortened by 3 bases and J by 2 bases, with 11 bases between the two germline ends. The CDR3 has 14 residues. Looked up from germline, CDR1 is SEHNR and CDR2 is FQNEAQ (reference sequence). Using reference TRBV7-9 and TRBJ2-7 for the parts outside the CDR3, the full variable domain is DTGVSQNPRHKITKRGQNVTFRCDPISEHNRLYWYRQTLGQGPEFLTYFQNEAQLEKSRLLSDRFSAERPKGSFSTLEIQRTEQGDSAMYLCASSFRDETYEQYFGPGTRLTVT.

The chain joins TRBV7-9 to TRBJ1-6; possibly TRBD1 for D (6 bases). Trimming removed 3 bases at V and 8 bases at J, with 11 bases between. Germline lookup yields CDR1 SEHNR and CDR2 FQNEAQ (reference sequence). CDR3 length equals 14 residues. The CDR3 DNA follows: TGTGCCAGCAGCTTTGGACAGCCTTATTCACCCCTCCACTTT. The encoded protein is CASSFGQPYSPLHF.

This rearrangement joins TRBV5-1 to TRBJ1-2; D not resolved. V shed 3 bases and J shed 0 bases, with 9 bases lying between them. The CDR3 sequence is 14 residues long. Germline V gene lookup returns CDR1 SGHRS and CDR2 YFSETQ. Written as DNA, the CDR3 is TGCGCCAGCAGCTCACGCGGATCTAACTATGGCTACACCTTC. Its protein product is CASSSRGSNYGYTF. Filled out from reference TRBV5-1 and TRBJ1-2, the complete variable domain reads KAGVTQTPRYLIKTRGQQVTLSCSPISGHRSVSWYQQTPGQGLQFLFEYFSETQRNKGNFPGRFSGRQFSNSRSEMNVSTLELGDSALYLCASSSRGSNYGYTFGSGTRLTVV.

The chain is built from TRBV4-3 and TRBJ1-2; D ambiguous. The V and J ends lost 1 base and 3 bases respectively, with 9 bases between them. This CDR3 is built from 14 residues. Germline-derived CDR1 and CDR2 are LGHNA and YSLEER. The CDR3 region is CASSQAPRYYGYTF. The CDR3 DNA is TGCGCCAGCAGCCAAGCTCCCAGATACTATGGCTACACCTTC.

In this sample, this clone turned up a few times. V is TRBV29-1 and J is TRBJ1-1; 7 bases map to TRBD1. CDR1 is SQVTM and CDR2 is ANQGSEA in the germline V gene. Trimming cost V 7 bases and J 5 bases; bases outside gene matches: 10. The CDR3 contains 13 residues. In DNA form, the CDR3 reads TGCAGCGCCGCGACAGGGAGAGGAACTGAAGCTTTCTTT. As protein: CSAATGRGTEAFF.

In its sample, this clone was seen many times. This sequence joins TRBV2 and TRBJ2-3, with TRBD1 matching over 7 bases. The CDR3 length is 16 residues. J lost 2 bases, V lost 6 bases, and 11 bases had no gene match. Germline V gene data show CDR1 as SNHLY and CDR2 as FYNNEI. The DNA of the CDR3 is TGTGCCAGCAGGGTCTTAGGAGGACAGGCCACAGATACGCAGTATTTT. Its translation is CASRVLGGQATDTQYF.

This chain joins TRBV2 and TRBJ1-6; 9 bases are shared with TRBD1. The CDR3 is 14 amino acids. The germline V gene has CDR1 SNHLY and CDR2 FYNNEI. The J segment lost 7 bases and the V segment lost 6 bases, leaving 4 bases of the junction unmatched. CDR3 DNA: TGTGCCAGCAGGCGGGACAGGGAGAATTCACCCCTCCACTTT. Its protein is CASRRDRENSPLHF.

The rearrangement joins TRBV2 to TRBJ1-1; D may be TRBD1 (5 bases). V lost 8 bases to trimming and J lost 6 bases, with 19 bases between them. Germline V CDR1 and CDR2: SNHLY, FYNNEI. This CDR3 is built from 14 residues. CDR3 DNA sequence: TGTGCCAGCGGCCCTGGGCAGGGAGGCGCTGAAGCTTTCTTT. This codes for CASGPGQGGAEAFF.

The chain uses TRBV29-1 and TRBJ2-1; the D gene is possibly TRBD2 (6 bases). The germline V gene has CDR1 SQVTM and CDR2 ANQGSEA. V was trimmed by 6 bases and J by 5 bases, leaving 17 bases between them. The CDR3 runs to 14 residues. CDR3 in amino acids: CSVDLNGRDNEQFF. DNA of the CDR3: TGCAGCGTAGACCTAAACGGGAGAGACAATGAGCAGTTCTTC.

The V gene is TRBV29-1, the J gene TRBJ2-7; a possible D gene is TRBD1 (5 bases). Germline V lookup: CDR1 SQVTM, CDR2 ANQGSEA. V was shortened by 7 bases and J by 0 bases, with 16 bases between the two germline ends. The length of the CDR3 is 14 residues. The CDR3 is CSATGSQGSYEQYF. For the CDR3, the DNA is TGCAGCGCAACAGGATCTCAAGGCTCCTACGAGCAGTACTTC.

This chain connects TRBV19 to TRBJ1-6, with 10 bases fitting TRBD1. Germline CDR1 LNHDA, CDR2 SQIVND (reference sequence). V lost 9 bases to trimming and J lost 8 bases; unmatched junction nucleotides: 4. There are 13 residues in the CDR3. CDR3 region: CASNDRGHSPLHF. The CDR3 region has the DNA TGTGCCAGCAACGACAGGGGGCATTCACCCCTCCACTTT.

This chain connects TRBV5-6 to TRBJ1-2, with a tentative D call TRBD1 (5 bases). CDR3 size: 14 residues. Trimming removed 3 bases from V and 1 base from J, with 10 bases in between. CDR1 is SGHDT and CDR2 is YYEEEE in the germline V gene. CDR3 DNA: TGTGCCAGCAGCTACGGGACGAATAACTATGGCTACACCTTC. Its protein is CASSYGTNNYGYTF.

This chain joins TRBV29-1 and TRBJ2-7; TRBD2 agrees at 14 bases. Germline V gives CDR1 SQVTM, CDR2 ANQGSEA. The V and J ends lost 5 bases and 6 bases, in that order; junction bases with no gene match: 15. The CDR3 is made up of 17 amino acids. CDR3 nucleotide sequence: TGCAGCGTTTTGGTGGAGACATCCGGGACTAGCGGGGGCGAGCAGTACTTC. Translation: CSVLVETSGTSGGEQYF.

The chain combines TRBV29-1 with TRBJ1-4; D not certain. The CDR3 consists of 12 residues. Germline assignment: CDR1 SQVTM and CDR2 ANQGSEA. Trimming stripped 7 bases from V and 5 bases from J, with 11 bases between. For the CDR3, the DNA is TGCAGCGCCCAGAGAGGGAATGAAAAACTGTTTTTT. Amino acid sequence: CSAQRGNEKLFF.

This chain uses TRBV25-1 with TRBJ1-6; 10 bases line up with TRBD1. The CDR3 is 13 residues long. With 11 bases clipped from V and 7 bases from J, the junction kept 5 bases outside the gene matches. CDR1 is MGHDK and CDR2 is SYGVNS in the germline V gene. The CDR3 is CAGGTGENSPLHF. The CDR3, as DNA: TGTGCCGGCGGGACAGGGGAAAATTCACCCCTCCACTTT.

The chain is built from TRBV6-1 and TRBJ1-1; 8 bases are a match to TRBD1. With V trimmed by 8 bases and J by 0 bases, 5 bases remained unmatched. Germline CDR1 MNHNS, CDR2 SASEGT. The CDR3 loop spans 14 amino acids. Here the CDR3 reads CASPGQALNTEAFF. CDR3 nucleotides: TGTGCCAGCCCGGGACAGGCTCTGAACACTGAAGCTTTCTTT.

The J gene is TRBJ2-5, the V gene TRBV11-2, with D perhaps assigned TRBD1 or TRBD2 (5 bases each). The CDR3 runs 14 residues. Germline values: CDR1 SGHAT, CDR2 FQNNGV. With 4 bases removed from V and 4 bases from J, the gap between germline ends came to 13 bases. In DNA, the CDR3 is TGTGCCAGCAGCTCCTACCCAGGGAGAGAGACCCAGTACTTC. Translating it yields CASSSYPGRETQYF.

This rearrangement joins TRBV7-3 to TRBJ2-6; unclear D gene. V was trimmed by 8 bases and J by 0 bases, leaving 5 bases between them. The CDR3 extends over 13 amino acids. Germline V gives CDR1 SGHTA, CDR2 FQGTGA. The CDR3 DNA is TGTGCCAGCCAAGTCTCTGGGGCCAACGTCCTGACTTTC. This codes for CASQVSGANVLTF. The full variable domain, rest sourced from reference TRBV7-3 and TRBJ2-6, is GAGVSQTPSNKVTEKGKYVELRCDPISGHTALYWYRQSLGQGPEFLIYFQGTGAADDSGLPNDRFFAVRPEGSVSTLKIQRTERGDSAVYLCASQVSGANVLTFGAGSRLTVL.

The chain recombines TRBV9 with TRBJ2-1; the match to TRBD2 covers 12 bases. V dropped 0 bases and J dropped 6; count of bases not matched to a gene: 4. The germline gives CDR1 SGDLS, CDR2 YYNGEE. The CDR3 sequence is 16 residues long. In DNA form, the CDR3 reads TGTGCCAGCAGCGTAGGACTAGCGGGGGCCTTCAATGAGCAGTTCTTC. Translated, it gives CASSVGLAGAFNEQFF.

The genes are TRBV14 and TRBJ2-1; D unclear. CDR1 and CDR2 from the germline V gene are SGHDN and FVKESK. Trimming pared 1 base from V and 2 bases from J, leaving 12 bases between. The CDR3 loop spans 16 amino acids. In DNA form, the CDR3 reads TGTGCCAGCAGCCAAGGGAAGGGTGGCGCCTACAATGAGCAGTTCTTC. This translates into CASSQGKGGAYNEQFF.